What follows are 31 T cell receptor beta chains derived from one specimen sequenced in a study of T cells in Graves' hyperthyroidism and ophthalmopathy (dated by TCRdb to between 2018 and 2020). Library generation was performed with multiplex PCR. Sequencing took place on an Illumina HiSeq 2000. The TCR beta CDR3 regions were amplified from the RNA transcripts. The TCR CDR3 was subjected to a first round of RT-PCR using the HTBI primer set and the Qiagen OneStep RT-PCR kit. TCRdb trimmed the raw reads at Q25, called clones with MiXCR and kept productive beta chains. Each record represents a unique CDR3 protein, reported with the most common genes and DNA among its rows. The sample data list tens of thousands of distinct CDR3 sequences, and about 54% of these were observed just once. Of the sample, roughly 30% is held by the ten largest clones. The sample comprised peripheral blood or thyroid tissue (not recorded which). The receptors here all came from a man aged 18-30 years with Graves' hyperthyroidism.

Relative to its sample, this clonotype is medium-sized. The chain couples TRBV10-3 to TRBJ2-7; perhaps TRBD1 as D (6 bases). This CDR3 comprises 16 residues. Germline lookup yields CDR1 ENHRY and CDR2 SYGVKD. V was trimmed by 0 bases and J by 2 bases, leaving 14 bases between them. The CDR3 spells CAISESIGRGPYEQYF. The CDR3 DNA reads as TGTGCCATCAGTGAGTCAATAGGCAGGGGCCCCTACGAGCAGTACTTC.

This clonotype has at least ten counts. This sequence joins TRBV20-1 and TRBJ1-1; D ambiguous. Germline V gives CDR1 DFQATT, CDR2 SNEGSKA (reference sequence). V was cut by 6 bases and J by 3 bases, with 17 bases left in between. The CDR3 has 14 amino acids. Here the CDR3 reads CSAPRGWADTEAFF. CDR3 bases: TGCAGTGCCCCCCGCGGCTGGGCGGACACTGAAGCTTTCTTT.

The gene calls are TRBV9 and TRBJ1-1; D not certain. CDR1 SGDLS and CDR2 YYNGEE come from the germline V gene. Trimming shortened V by 0 bases and J by 3 bases, and 6 bases separated the two germline ends. The CDR3 is 13 amino acids. This CDR3 reads CASSVGEYTEAFF. CDR3 in DNA: TGTGCCAGCAGCGTAGGGGAGTACACTGAAGCTTTCTTT.

This clonotype was seen ten or more times. V and J are TRBV10-3 and TRBJ1-6, with D possibly being TRBD1 (5 bases). The CDR3 is 14 amino acids. Germline V gene lookup returns CDR1 ENHRY and CDR2 SYGVKD. The germline V and J ends were trimmed by 2 bases and 7 bases, with 9 bases remaining between them. The CDR3: CAISEGGGNSPLHF. DNA for the CDR3: TGTGCCATCAGTGAGGGGGGGGGAAATTCACCCCTCCACTTT.

The chain carries TRBV2 and TRBJ1-1; 7 bases match TRBD1. Germline V gene data show CDR1 as SNHLY and CDR2 as FYNNEI. V was clipped by 5 bases and J by 4 bases; unmatched bases: 10. CDR3 length equals 15 residues. In DNA, the CDR3 is TGTGCCAGCAGTCCCTACCGACAGGGTGGCACTGAAGCTTTCTTT. Encoded protein: CASSPYRQGGTEAFF.

By share, this clonotype counts as medium-sized. The V and J genes are TRBV29-1 and TRBJ2-7; 10 bases are shared with TRBD2. The CDR3 is made up of 15 amino acids. CDR1 SQVTM and CDR2 ANQGSEA come from the germline V gene. V lost 5 bases, J lost 0 bases, and 7 bases stayed unmatched. In DNA, the CDR3 is TGCAGCGTTTTAGTAGCGGGAGGACGCTCCTACGAGCAGTACTTC. It encodes CSVLVAGGRSYEQYF.

About this clonotype itself: The CDR3 does not end in the conserved phenylalanine or tryptophan, so this is likely a read error. The chain employs TRBV7-2 and TRBJ1-4; tentatively, D is TRBD1 (6 bases). This CDR3 is 15 amino acids long. Germline assignment: CDR1 SGHTA and CDR2 FQGNSA. CDR3 sequence reads: CASSHQTGPDEKLFS. The CDR3 DNA follows: TGTGCCAGCAGCCACCAAACAGGGCCGGATGAAAAGCTGTTTTCT.

V is TRBV10-2 and J is TRBJ2-7; TRBD1 aligns across 10 bases. J gave up 10 bases and V 9 bases, and 18 bases lay outside the gene matches. This CDR3 has 15 residues. Germline V CDR1 and CDR2: WSHSY, SAAADI. Here the CDR3 DNA reads TGCGCCAGGAGCAAAGGGACAGGGGCCCGGGTGGGACAGTACTTC. Amino acid sequence: CARSKGTGARVGQYF.

Remarks on this clonotype: An end of the junction differs from the germline gene, which may be a read error. The J gene is TRBJ1-1, the V gene TRBV6-5; D perhaps matches TRBD1 (5 bases). The length of the CDR3 is 15 residues. Germline V CDR1 and CDR2: MNHEY, SVGAGI. As DNA, the CDR3 is TGTGACAGCGTTCGGTCAGTAGGGGCTGGCACTGAAGCTTTCTTT. Amino acid sequence: CDSVRSVGAGTEAFF.

With respect to this clonotype: This may stem from a read error, because a much larger clone lies one nucleotide away. The chain couples TRBV5-1 to TRBJ2-7, with D possibly being TRBD1 (6 bases). Between the trimmed V and J ends, which lost 7 bases and 3 bases, there was a span of 23 bases. The CDR3 length is 16 residues. Germline V gene lookup returns CDR1 SGHRS and CDR2 YFSETQ. The CDR3 DNA sequence: TGCGCCAGCGGCCTAACGCAGGGGACAATTAACTACGAGCAGTACTTC. Encoded protein: CASGLTQGTINYEQYF.

As concerns this clonotype: The conserved phenylalanine or tryptophan normally closing the CDR3 is absent here, so this likely arose from a read error. The chain carries TRBV12-3 or TRBV12-4 and TRBJ2-2; D remains ambiguous. The CDR3 length is 12 residues. V was clipped by 8 bases and J by 5 bases, with 9 bases between them. The CDR3 nucleotides read TGTGCCAGCGCTCGCGGTACCGGGGAGCTGTTTATT. It is translated as CASARGTGELFI.

A word on this clonotype: Just one base apart from a much larger clone, this may be a read error. The V and J genes are TRBV29-1 and TRBJ2-7, with TRBD1 identical over 9 bases. The germline V gene has CDR1 SQVTM and CDR2 ANQGSEA. The CDR3 has 13 residues. Germline trimming cut 6 bases from V and 4 bases from J; bases unmatched to any gene: 7. The CDR3 sequence: CSVRPGTGYEQYF. The CDR3, as DNA: TGCAGCGTGAGGCCCGGGACAGGGTACGAGCAGTACTTC.

V usage is TRBV15 and J usage is TRBJ1-6, with 9 bases fitting TRBD1. The CDR3 extends over 15 amino acids. Germline CDR1 is LNHNV and CDR2 is YYDKDF (reference sequence). Trimming took 3 bases from V and 9 from J; bases not matched to a gene: 6. The CDR3 sequence: CATSSRQGVGSPLHF. The CDR3 bases are TGTGCCACCAGCAGCCGACAGGGGGTCGGTTCACCCCTCCACTTT.

The chain uses TRBV5-1 and TRBJ1-5, with a weak D call TRBD1 (5 bases). Between the trimmed V and J ends, which lost 0 bases and 6 bases, there was a span of 10 bases. In germline, CDR1 is SGHRS, CDR2 YFSETQ. The CDR3 loop spans 14 amino acids. The CDR3 DNA reads as TGCGCCAGCAGCTTGGGAGGGGCCACTCAGCCCCAGCATTTT. Amino acid sequence: CASSLGGATQPQHF.

In its sample, this clonotype is medium-sized. The V and J genes are TRBV9 and TRBJ1-2; TRBD1 is a possible D gene (6 bases). This CDR3 is built from 14 residues. With 6 bases removed from V and 7 bases from J, the gap between germline ends came to 19 bases. Germline V gene data show CDR1 as SGDLS and CDR2 as YYNGEE. Here the CDR3 reads CASITKGGVGGYTF. The DNA for the CDR3 is TGTGCCAGCATCACAAAAGGGGGGGTTGGTGGCTACACCTTC.

This sequence joins TRBV7-9 and TRBJ1-5; 9 nucleotides agree with TRBD1. This CDR3 has 15 amino acids. Losses at the gene ends were 5 bases for V and 2 bases for J; bases not matched to a gene: 4. Germline CDR1 and CDR2: SEHNR and FQNEAQ (reference sequence). The CDR3 protein is CASSRGQGGNQPQHF. CDR3 sequence (DNA): TGTGCCAGCAGCCGGGGACAGGGTGGCAATCAGCCCCAGCATTTT. The complete variable domain, with remaining parts taken from reference TRBV7-9 and TRBJ1-5, reads DTGVSQNPRHKITKRGQNVTFRCDPISEHNRLYWYRQTLGQGPEFLTYFQNEAQLEKSRLLSDRFSAERPKGSFSTLEIQRTEQGDSAMYLCASSRGQGGNQPQHFGDGTRLSIL.

In its sample, this clonotype was seen many times. V gene TRBV4-2 combines with J gene TRBJ2-7; no reliable D call. CDR3 length equals 13 residues. The germline gives CDR1 LGHNA, CDR2 YNFKEQ. V gave up 0 bases and J gave up 0 bases, with 3 bases separating them. Here the CDR3 reads CASSQDVSYEQYF. CDR3 coding DNA: TGTGCCAGCAGCCAAGACGTCTCCTACGAGCAGTACTTC.

The J gene is TRBJ2-3, the V gene TRBV20-1; D perhaps matches TRBD1 (6 bases). Trimming removed 5 bases at V and 1 base at J, with 16 bases between. The CDR3 is made up of 15 amino acids. CDR1 DFQATT and CDR2 SNEGSKA come from the germline V gene (reference sequence). CDR3 amino acids: CSAGGDWVRTDTQYF. Here the CDR3 DNA reads TGCAGTGCTGGGGGCGACTGGGTTCGCACAGATACGCAGTATTTT.

This chain links TRBV20-1 with TRBJ1-5, with 7 bases lining up with TRBD1. The germline gives CDR1 DFQATT, CDR2 SNEGSKA (reference sequence). This CDR3 comprises 17 residues. With 6 bases clipped from V and 3 bases from J, the junction kept 17 bases outside the gene matches. The CDR3 DNA follows: TGCAGTGCCTACCCTGGATTCGCACAGGGGATCAATCAGCCCCAGCATTTT. Protein sequence: CSAYPGFAQGINQPQHF.

The chain links TRBV7-2 to TRBJ1-4, with TRBD1 as a possible D gene (6 bases). The ends were cut back, 3 bases at V and 6 bases at J, with 11 bases in the middle. Looked up from germline, CDR1 is SGHTA and CDR2 is FQGNSA. The CDR3 contains 14 residues. CDR3 DNA sequence: TGTGCCAGCAGCTTGTCCAGGGGCGATGAAAAACTGTTTTTT. Translation: CASSLSRGDEKLFF.

The sample holds many counts of this clonotype. The chain combines TRBV10-3 with TRBJ1-2, with 9 bases fitting TRBD1. CDR3 length equals 14 residues. The J segment lost 4 bases and the V segment lost 2 bases, leaving 2 bases of the junction unmatched. Germline CDR1 reads ENHRY; CDR2 reads SYGVKD. The CDR3 DNA is TGTGCCATCAGTGAGGTGGGACAGGGCTATGGCTACACCTTC. It translates to CAISEVGQGYGYTF.

This clonotype has just a few counts. The chain combines TRBV30 with TRBJ1-5, with D perhaps TRBD1 (5 bases). Trimming took 3 bases from V and 1 from J, leaving 13 bases between them. This CDR3 spans 15 amino acids. Per the germline V gene, CDR1 is GTSNPN and CDR2 is SVGIG (reference sequence). The CDR3 sequence: CAWSGQGGSNQPQHF. The CDR3 coding sequence is TGTGCCTGGAGCGGCCAGGGAGGGAGCAATCAGCCCCAGCATTTT.

This clonotype was found many times. V gene TRBV28 combines with J gene TRBJ2-2; 8 bases align to TRBD1. The CDR3 runs to 15 residues. Trimming at V came to 6 bases and at J to 5 bases, leaving 8 bases not matched to a gene. The germline V gene encodes CDR1 MDHEN and CDR2 SYDVKM. CDR3 sequence reads: CASRIQGAQTGELFF. DNA of the CDR3: TGTGCCAGCAGGATTCAGGGGGCGCAAACCGGGGAGCTGTTTTTT. Together with reference TRBV28 and TRBJ2-2, the CDR3 gives the full variable domain: DVKVTQSSRYLVKRTGEKVFLECVQDMDHENMFWYRQDPGLGLRLIYFSYDVKMKEKGDIPEGYSVSREKKERFSLILESASTNQTSMYLCASRIQGAQTGELFFGEGSRLTVL.

The V gene is TRBV10-3, the J gene TRBJ2-7; the match to TRBD1 covers 9 bases. The CDR3 extends over 14 amino acids. Germline-derived CDR1 and CDR2 are ENHRY and SYGVKD. V gave up 10 bases and J gave up 5 bases; unmatched junction bases: 12. CDR3 sequence (DNA): TGTGCCACCAGCCCGGGACAGGGTTTCCACGAGCAGTACTTC. It encodes CATSPGQGFHEQYF.

This clonotype appeared many times. The V gene is TRBV11-2, the J gene TRBJ1-3; no clear D. The CDR3 sequence is 15 residues long. Trimming removed 8 bases from V and 1 base from J, with 15 bases in between. Germline-derived CDR1 and CDR2 are SGHAT and FQNNGV. The CDR3 coding sequence is TGTGCCAGCCAAGCGCACCGGGGTTCTGGAAACACCATATATTTT. Its translation is CASQAHRGSGNTIYF.

Note on this clonotype: A much larger clone sits a single nucleotide away, making a read error possible. In DNA form, the CDR3 reads TGTGCCAGCAGTGCACTGACTAGCTTGAGCACAGATACGCAGTATTTT. This codes for CASSALTSLSTDTQYF. The J gene is TRBJ2-3, the V gene TRBV6-5; 7 nucleotides agree with TRBD2. Germline V gene sequence: CDR1 MNHEY, CDR2 SVGAGI. The junction had 8 bases not matched to a gene; V was cut back by 5 bases and J by 0 bases. The CDR3 runs to 16 residues.

The table lists this clonotype with many counts. The V gene is TRBV20-1, the J gene TRBJ1-4, with D hard to call. V was shortened by 6 bases and J by 5 bases, with 19 bases between the two germline ends. This CDR3 comprises 15 residues. CDR1 DFQATT and CDR2 SNEGSKA come from the germline V gene (reference sequence). As DNA, the CDR3 is TGCAGTGCCACCGCCTATGGCATGGTAAATGAAAAACTGTTTTTT. Translated: CSATAYGMVNEKLFF.

This clonotype was detected many times. A much larger clone sits a single nucleotide away, making a read error possible. The chain employs TRBV6-2 or TRBV6-3 and TRBJ1-5; D is uncertain. The V and J ends lost 6 bases and 7 bases respectively, with 16 bases between them. CDR1 is MNHEY, CDR2 SVGEGT, per germline. The CDR3 loop spans 14 amino acids. CDR3 bases: TGTGCCAGCAGCAAGCCGGGTCTGAGGCAGCCCCAGCATTTT. Protein product: CASSKPGLRQPQHF.

V usage is TRBV2 and J usage is TRBJ1-1; D is perhaps TRBD1 (5 bases). This CDR3 contains 15 residues. V dropped 10 bases and J dropped 5 bases, with 23 bases sitting between them. CDR1 SNHLY and CDR2 FYNNEI come from the germline V gene. As DNA, the CDR3 is TGTGCCATCACCCTTGGACTATCGGGGGGGACTGAAGCTTTCTTT. It yields the protein CAITLGLSGGTEAFF. Based on the CDR3 plus reference TRBV2 and TRBJ1-1, the full variable domain is EPEVTQTPSHQVTQMGQEVILRCVPISNHLYFYWYRQILGQKVEFLVSFYNNEISEKSEIFDDQFSVERPDGSNFTLKIRSTKLEDSAMYFCAITLGLSGGTEAFFGQGTRLTVV.

The chain joins TRBV12-3 or TRBV12-4 to TRBJ1-4; possible D gene TRBD1, 5 bases. This CDR3 region has 15 residues. V lost 4 bases and J 1 base, leaving 10 bases between the germline ends. The CDR3 DNA reads TGTGCCAGCAGTTCCACCAGGGTAACTAATGAAAAACTGTTTTTT. Translating gives CASSSTRVTNEKLFF.

Notes on this clonotype: One junction end does not reproduce the germline sequence, and a read error may be involved. The chain has TRBV10-3 and TRBJ2-7; D remains ambiguous. Germline CDR1 and CDR2: ENHRY and SYGVKD. This CDR3 comprises 13 residues. For the CDR3, the DNA is TGTACCATCAGTGAGAAGATCTTCTACGAGCGGTACTTC. The encoded protein is CTISEKIFYERYF.